This T cell receptor beta chain was captured by sequencing in a study of blood T cell repertoires in COVID-19. Study at large: Researchers got acute and convalescent COVID-19 samples from the United States, Italy and Spain. PBMCs, B-cell-depleted T cells, or T cells provided the cDNA or gDNA that made up the material.

As handled by the study authors: Amplification from reference gene primers served as the basis for estimated nucleated cell counts. Libraries were prepared by immunoSEQ multiplex PCR; TCRdb keeps only in-frame clonotypes and omits some of them. V and J calls and clone size are as listed in that table; D and trimming were resolved from the DNA. The sample holds approximately 150,000 clones, roughly 82% seen once. The sequenced sample was peripheral blood. This receptor was obtained from a woman in her 70s with acute or convalescent COVID-19.

CDR3 loop: CASSGAEYTGELFF. CDR3 coding DNA: TGTGCCAGCAGCGGGGCCGAATACACCGGGGAGCTGTTTTTT. V gene TRBV13 combines with J gene TRBJ2-2, with a weak D call TRBD1 (5 bases). Trimming took 5 bases from V and 3 from J, leaving 10 bases between them. CDR1 is PRHDT, CDR2 FYEKMQ, per germline (reference sequence). The CDR3 has 14 amino acids.